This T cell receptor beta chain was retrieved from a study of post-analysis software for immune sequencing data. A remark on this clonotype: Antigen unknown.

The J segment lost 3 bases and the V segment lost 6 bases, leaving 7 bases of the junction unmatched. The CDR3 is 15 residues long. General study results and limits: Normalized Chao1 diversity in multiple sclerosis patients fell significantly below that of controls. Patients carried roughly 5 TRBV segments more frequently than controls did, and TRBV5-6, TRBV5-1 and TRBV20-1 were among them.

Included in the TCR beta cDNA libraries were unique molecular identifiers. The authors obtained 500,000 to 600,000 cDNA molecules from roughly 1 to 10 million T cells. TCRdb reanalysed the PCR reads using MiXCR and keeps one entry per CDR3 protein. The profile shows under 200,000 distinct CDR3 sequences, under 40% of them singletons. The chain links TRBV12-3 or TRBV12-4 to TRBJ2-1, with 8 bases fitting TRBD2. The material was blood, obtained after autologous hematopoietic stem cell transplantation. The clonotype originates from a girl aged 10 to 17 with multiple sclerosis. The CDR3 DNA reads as TGTGCCAGCAGACCAATAGCGGGACACTACAATGAGCAGTTCTTC. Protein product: CASRPIAGHYNEQFF.